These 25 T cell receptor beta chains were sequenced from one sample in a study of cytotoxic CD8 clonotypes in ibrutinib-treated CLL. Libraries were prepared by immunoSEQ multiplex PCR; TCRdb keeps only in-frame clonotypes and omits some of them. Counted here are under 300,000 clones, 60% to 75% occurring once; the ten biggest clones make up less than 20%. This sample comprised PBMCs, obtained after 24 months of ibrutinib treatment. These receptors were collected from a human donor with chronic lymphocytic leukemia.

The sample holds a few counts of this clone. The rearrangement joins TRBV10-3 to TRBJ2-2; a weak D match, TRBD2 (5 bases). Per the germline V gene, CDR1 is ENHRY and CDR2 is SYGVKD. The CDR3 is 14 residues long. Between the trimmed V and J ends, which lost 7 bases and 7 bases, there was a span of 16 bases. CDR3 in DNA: TGTGCCATCACCCAGAGGCAGGAGGACGGGGAGCTGTTTTTT. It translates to CAITQRQEDGELFF.

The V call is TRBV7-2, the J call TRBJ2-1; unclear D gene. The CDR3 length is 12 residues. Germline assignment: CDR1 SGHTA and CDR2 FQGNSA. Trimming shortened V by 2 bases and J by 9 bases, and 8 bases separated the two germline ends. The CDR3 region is CASSLRFGEQFF. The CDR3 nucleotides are TGTGCCAGCAGCTTAAGGTTCGGTGAGCAGTTCTTC.

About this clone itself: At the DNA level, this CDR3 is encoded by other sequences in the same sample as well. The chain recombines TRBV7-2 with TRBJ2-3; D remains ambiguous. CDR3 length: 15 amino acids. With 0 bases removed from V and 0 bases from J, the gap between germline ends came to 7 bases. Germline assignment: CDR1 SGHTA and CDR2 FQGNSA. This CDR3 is CASSLAGRSTDTQYF. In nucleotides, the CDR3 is TGTGCCAGCAGCTTAGCGGGCCGTAGCACAGATACGCAGTATTTT.

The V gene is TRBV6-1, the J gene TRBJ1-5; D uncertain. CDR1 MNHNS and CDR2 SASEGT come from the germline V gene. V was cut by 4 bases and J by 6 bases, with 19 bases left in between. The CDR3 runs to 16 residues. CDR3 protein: CASSGASLKIGQPQHF. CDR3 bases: TGTGCCAGCAGTGGGGCCAGCCTAAAGATAGGTCAGCCCCAGCATTTT.

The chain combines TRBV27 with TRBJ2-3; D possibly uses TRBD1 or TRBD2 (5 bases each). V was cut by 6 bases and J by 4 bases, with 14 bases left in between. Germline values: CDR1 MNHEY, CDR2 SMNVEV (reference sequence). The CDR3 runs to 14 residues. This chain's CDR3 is CASSPSGRPDTQYF. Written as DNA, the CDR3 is TGTGCCAGCAGCCCATCGGGGCGCCCAGATACGCAGTATTTT.

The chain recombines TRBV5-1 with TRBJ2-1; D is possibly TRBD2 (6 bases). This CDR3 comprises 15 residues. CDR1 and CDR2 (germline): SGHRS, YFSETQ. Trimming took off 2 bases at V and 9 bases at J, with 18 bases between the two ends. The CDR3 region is CASSFLTGGSGEQFF. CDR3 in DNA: TGCGCCAGCAGCTTTTTAACAGGAGGTAGCGGTGAGCAGTTCTTC.

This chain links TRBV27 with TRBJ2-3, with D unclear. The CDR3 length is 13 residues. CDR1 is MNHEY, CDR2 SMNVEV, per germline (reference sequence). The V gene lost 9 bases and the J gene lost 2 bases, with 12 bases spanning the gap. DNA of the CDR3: TGTGCCAGTCACGGACCCCACACAGATACGCAGTATTTT. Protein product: CASHGPHTDTQYF.

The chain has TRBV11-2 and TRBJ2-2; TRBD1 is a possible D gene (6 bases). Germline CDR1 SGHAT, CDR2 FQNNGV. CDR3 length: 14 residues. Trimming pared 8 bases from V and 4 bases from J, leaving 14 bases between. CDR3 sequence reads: CASAFQGSTGELFF. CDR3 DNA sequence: TGTGCCAGCGCATTTCAGGGGTCCACCGGGGAGCTGTTTTTT.

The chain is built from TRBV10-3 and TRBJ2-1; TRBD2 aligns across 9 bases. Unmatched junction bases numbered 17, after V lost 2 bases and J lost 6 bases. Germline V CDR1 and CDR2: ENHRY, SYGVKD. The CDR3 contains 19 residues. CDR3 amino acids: CAISEVRFLTSGQLNEQFF. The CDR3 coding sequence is TGTGCCATCAGTGAGGTGAGGTTTTTGACTAGCGGCCAACTCAATGAGCAGTTCTTC.

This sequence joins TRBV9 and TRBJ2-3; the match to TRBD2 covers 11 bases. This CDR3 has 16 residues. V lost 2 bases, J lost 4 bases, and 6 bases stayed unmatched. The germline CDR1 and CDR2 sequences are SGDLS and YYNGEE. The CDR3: CASSVFTSGSSDTQYF. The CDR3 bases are TGTGCCAGCAGCGTGTTTACTAGCGGGAGTTCAGATACGCAGTATTTT.

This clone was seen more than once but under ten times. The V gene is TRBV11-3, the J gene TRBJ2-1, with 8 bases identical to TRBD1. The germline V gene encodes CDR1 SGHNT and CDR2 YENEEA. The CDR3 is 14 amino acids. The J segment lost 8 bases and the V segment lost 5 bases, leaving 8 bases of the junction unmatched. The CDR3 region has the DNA TGTGCCAGCAGCCCTTACGACAGGGGTGATGAGCAGTTCTTC. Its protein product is CASSPYDRGDEQFF.

CDR3 residues: CASSSRLENGYTF. In nucleotides, the CDR3 is TGTGCCAGCAGCTCCCGGCTGGAGAATGGCTACACCTTC. The chain couples TRBV9 to TRBJ1-2; unclear D gene. Trimming removed 4 bases from V and 6 bases from J, with 13 bases in between. The V gene's germline CDR1 is SGDLS and CDR2 YYNGEE. The CDR3 spans 13 residues.

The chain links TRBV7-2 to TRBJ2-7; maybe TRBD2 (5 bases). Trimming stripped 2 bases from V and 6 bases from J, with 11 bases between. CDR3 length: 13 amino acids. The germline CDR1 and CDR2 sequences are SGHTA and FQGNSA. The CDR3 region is CASSLTRDSEQYF. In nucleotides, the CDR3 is TGTGCCAGCAGCTTAACTAGGGATAGCGAGCAGTACTTC.

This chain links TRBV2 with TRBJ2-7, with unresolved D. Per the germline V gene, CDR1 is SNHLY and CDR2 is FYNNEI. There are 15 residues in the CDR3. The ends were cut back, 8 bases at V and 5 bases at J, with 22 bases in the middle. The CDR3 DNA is TGTGCCAGCCCCCTTTGGAGTCCCGAGACCCACGAGCAGTACTTC. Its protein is CASPLWSPETHEQYF.

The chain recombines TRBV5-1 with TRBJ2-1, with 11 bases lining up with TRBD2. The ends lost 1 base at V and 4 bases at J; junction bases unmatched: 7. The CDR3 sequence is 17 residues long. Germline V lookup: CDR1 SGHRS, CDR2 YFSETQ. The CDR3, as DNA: TGCGCCAGCAGCTTGTGGGCTAGCGGGAGGAATTACAATGAGCAGTTCTTC. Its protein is CASSLWASGRNYNEQFF.

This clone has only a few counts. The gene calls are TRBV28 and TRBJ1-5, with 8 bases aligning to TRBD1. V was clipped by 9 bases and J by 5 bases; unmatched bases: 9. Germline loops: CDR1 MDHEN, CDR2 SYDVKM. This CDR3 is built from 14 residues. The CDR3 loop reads CASLTDRGDQPQHF. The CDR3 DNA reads TGTGCCAGTCTTACTGACAGGGGAGATCAGCCCCAGCATTTT.

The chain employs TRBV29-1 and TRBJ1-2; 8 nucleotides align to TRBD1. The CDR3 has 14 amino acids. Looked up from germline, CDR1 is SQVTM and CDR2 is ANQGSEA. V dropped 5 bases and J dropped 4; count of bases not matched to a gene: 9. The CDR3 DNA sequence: TGCAGCGTTTCCCCAGGGGGCTCGAGCTATGGCTACACCTTC. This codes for CSVSPGGSSYGYTF.

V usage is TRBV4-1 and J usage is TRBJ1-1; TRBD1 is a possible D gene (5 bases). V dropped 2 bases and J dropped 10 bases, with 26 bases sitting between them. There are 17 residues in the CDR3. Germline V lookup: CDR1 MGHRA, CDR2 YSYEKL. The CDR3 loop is CASSQPDTGGLIEGAFF. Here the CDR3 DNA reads TGCGCCAGCAGCCAACCTGACACCGGGGGTCTGATCGAAGGAGCTTTCTTT.

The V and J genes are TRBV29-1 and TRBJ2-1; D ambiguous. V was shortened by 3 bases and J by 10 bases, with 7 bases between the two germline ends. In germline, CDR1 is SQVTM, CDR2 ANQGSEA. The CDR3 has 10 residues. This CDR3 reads CSVDIDEQFF. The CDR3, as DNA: TGCAGCGTTGATATCGACGAGCAGTTCTTC.

CDR3 residues: CSLRPNYGYTF. The CDR3 DNA sequence: TGCAGTCTGAGGCCTAACTATGGCTACACCTTC. This sequence joins TRBV20-1 and TRBJ1-2; the D is unclear. The CDR3 length is 11 residues. Germline V gene sequence: CDR1 DFQATT, CDR2 SNEGSKA (reference sequence). Trimming left V 8 bases short and J 0 bases short, with 7 bases between.

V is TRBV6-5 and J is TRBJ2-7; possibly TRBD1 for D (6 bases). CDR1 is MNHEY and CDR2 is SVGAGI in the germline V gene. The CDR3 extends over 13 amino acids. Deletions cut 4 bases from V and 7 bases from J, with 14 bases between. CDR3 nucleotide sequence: TGTGCCAGCAGTTCTCACTTTACAGGGGAGCAGTACTTC. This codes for CASSSHFTGEQYF.

The DNA of the CDR3 is TGTGCCTGGGACCCGGGACCAAAAAGGGTGTACTTC. It codes for CAWDPGPKRVYF. The chain recombines TRBV30 with TRBJ2-5, with D perhaps given as TRBD1 or TRBD2 (5 bases each). V was pared by 5 bases and J by 13 bases, with 20 bases between. The CDR3 is 12 amino acids. Germline CDR1 and CDR2: GTSNPN and SVGIG (reference sequence).

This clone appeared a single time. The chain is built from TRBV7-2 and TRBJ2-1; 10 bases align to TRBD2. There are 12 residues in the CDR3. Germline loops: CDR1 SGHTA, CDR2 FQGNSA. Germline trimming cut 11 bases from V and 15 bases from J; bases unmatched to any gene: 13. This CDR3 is CAGGGAGGPSFF. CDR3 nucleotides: TGTGCCGGGGGCGGAGCGGGAGGGCCGTCGTTCTTC. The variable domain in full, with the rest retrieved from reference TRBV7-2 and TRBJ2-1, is GAGVSQSPSNKVTEKGKDVELRCDPISGHTALYWYRQSLGQGLEFLIYFQGNSAPDKSGLPSDRFSAERTGGSVSTLTIQRTQQEDSAVYLCAGGGAGGPSFFGPGTRLTVL.

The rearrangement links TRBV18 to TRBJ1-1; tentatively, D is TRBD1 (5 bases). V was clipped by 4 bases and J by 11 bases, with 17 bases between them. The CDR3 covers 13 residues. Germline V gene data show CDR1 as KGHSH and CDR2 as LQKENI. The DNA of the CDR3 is TGTGCCAGCTCACAGGGACCCACCGAAGGGGCTTTCTTT. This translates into CASSQGPTEGAFF.

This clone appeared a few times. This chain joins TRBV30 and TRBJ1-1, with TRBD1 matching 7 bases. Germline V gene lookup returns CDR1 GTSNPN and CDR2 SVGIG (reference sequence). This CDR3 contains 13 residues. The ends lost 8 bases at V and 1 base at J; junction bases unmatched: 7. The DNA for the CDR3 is TGTGCCCTGTTGGACAGGTCGAACACTGAAGCTTTCTTT. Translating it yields CALLDRSNTEAFF.